Listed below are T cell receptor beta chains from one sample, sequenced in a study of shared clonotypes between healthy human individuals. Generated by immunoSEQ multiplex PCR, the TCRdb table keeps only in-frame clones and is missing some. The sample has over 2 million clones; around 90% are singletons. Source material: naive CD4+ T cells from PBMCs. These receptors were collected from a man aged 18 to 35 in good health. Some clones in this sample may be carry-over from other donors' samples. Both conserved end residues are part of each CDR3. D genes are given only for firm matches. Size is stated for part of the rows, as once, few or many counts, or as a class when the clone is expanded.

-	-	TRBV19	TRBJ1-5	TGTGCCAGTAGTATGCCAGGCGGGGGCAATCAGCCCCAGCATTTT	CASSMPGGGNQPQHF
-	-	TRBV28	TRBJ2-5	TGTGCCAGCACTCGGAGAGCGGCTCAAGAGACCCAGTACTTC	CASTRRAAQETQYF
-	-	TRBV7-9	TRBJ1-4	TGTGCCAGCAGCTTACTCAGCATCAATAATGAAAAACTGTTTTTT	CASSLLSINNEKLFF
-	-	TRBV7-9	TRBJ1-6	TGTGCCAGCAGCTTAGGAGATGCAGTCCATTCACCCCTCCACTTT	CASSLGDAVHSPLHF
TRBD1	-	TRBV5-5	TRBJ1-1	TGTGCCAGCAGCTCCCAGGGGGTGGGAACTGAAGCTTTCTTT	CASSSQGVGTEAFF
TRBD1	-	TRBV6-1	TRBJ2-5	TGTGCCAACGAGGGGACAGCCACCAAGACCCAGTACTTC	CANEGTATKTQYF
-	-	TRBV6-1	TRBJ2-7	TGTGCCAGCATGGCAGGGCCAGGGTCCTACGAGCAGTACTTC	CASMAGPGSYEQYF
-	-	TRBV15	TRBJ2-1	TGTGCCACCAGCGCTGGCTCGAGGGCCGCTGAGCAGTTCTTC	CATSAGSRAAEQFF
-	-	TRBV11-2	TRBJ2-7	TGTGCCAGCAGCTTAGATCTAGGGTGGGACAAAGGGGAACTCTACGAGCAGTACTTC	CASSLDLGWDKGELYEQYF
TRBD2	-	TRBV6-1	TRBJ2-2	TGTGCCAGCAGGCGGACTAGTGACGGGGAGCTGTTTTTT	CASRRTSDGELFF
TRBD2	-	TRBV27	TRBJ2-7	TGTGCCAGCAGCGCGCTAGCGGGGGGGACCTACGAGCAGTACTTC	CASSALAGGTYEQYF
TRBD2	once	TRBV5-1	TRBJ2-1	TGCGCCAGCAGCTTGCCAGCGGGAGGGCTTAATGAGCAGTTCTTC	CASSLPAGGLNEQFF
-	once	TRBV5-6	TRBJ2-7	TGTGCCAGCAGCTTGGCGAGCGGCGGAAGGTCCTACGAGCAGTACTTC	CASSLASGGRSYEQYF
-	-	TRBV18	TRBJ2-7	TGTGCCAGCTCACCAATTTTATTCTCCATGGGCGAGCAGTACTTC	CASSPILFSMGEQYF
TRBD1	-	TRBV9	TRBJ1-2	TGTGCCAGCAGCGATTTGGACAGGGGGTTGTATGGCTACACCTTC	CASSDLDRGLYGYTF
-	-	TRBV5-1	TRBJ2-7	TGCGCCAGCAGCTTGGCTCACGAGCAGTACTTC	CASSLAHEQYF
-	once	TRBV9	TRBJ2-1	TGTGCCAGCAGCGTAACCAAGGGTGAGCAGTTCTTC	CASSVTKGEQFF
-	-	TRBV6-6	TRBJ2-3	TGTGCCAGCGTTTTAGGTAACACAGATACGCAGTATTTT	CASVLGNTDTQYF
-	-	TRBV6-1	TRBJ2-3	TGTGCCAGCAGTGAAGCGCGCGGGGAAACCCTGGGGGCAGATACGCAGTATTTT	CASSEARGETLGADTQYF
-	-	TRBV7-9	TRBJ2-5	TGTGCCAGCAGCTCCGGGACGGGCGAGACCCAGTACTTC	CASSSGTGETQYF
TRBD2	-	TRBV7-7	TRBJ2-7	TGTGCCAGCAGCCCTAGCGGGCGCTCCTACGAGCAGTACTTC	CASSPSGRSYEQYF
TRBD1	-	TRBV4-1	TRBJ2-7	TGCGCCAGCAGCCGAGCAGGGGGTTCCCACGAGCAGTACTTC	CASSRAGGSHEQYF
-	-	TRBV5-1	TRBJ2-3	TGCGCCAGCACCTCAAGGCTAGTCGGCGGTAGCACAGATACGCAGTATTTT	CASTSRLVGGSTDTQYF
-	-	TRBV18	TRBJ1-5	TGTGCCAGCTCACCCTTTGGCGGGGGCTCGGGGGATCAGCCCCAGCATTTT	CASSPFGGGSGDQPQHF
TRBD2	-	TRBV5-1	TRBJ2-5	TGCGCCAGCAGCTATGGGGCTAGCGGGAGTGAGACCCAGTACTTC	CASSYGASGSETQYF
-	-	TRBV28	TRBJ1-1	TGTGCCAGCAGTTTACCCCCAGGTGGAGGGGCATCCGAGAGAGCTTTCTTT	CASSLPPGGGASERAFF
TRBD1	-	TRBV11-2	TRBJ1-1	TGTGCCAGCAGCTTCCAGGGGGTGAACACTGAAGCTTTCTTT	CASSFQGVNTEAFF
-	-	TRBV28	TRBJ1-2	TGTGCCAGCAGACCCCCACAGTATGGCTACACCTTC	CASRPPQYGYTF
-	-	TRBV9	TRBJ1-3	TGTGCCAGCAGCGTAGATGATGGGAACACCATATATTTT	CASSVDDGNTIYF
TRBD2	-	TRBV30	TRBJ2-5	TGTGCCTGGAGTACAAGCGGGAGTTGGACCCAGTACTTC	CAWSTSGSWTQYF
TRBD1	-	TRBV30	TRBJ2-1	TGTGCCTGGAGTGGATTGACAGGGGTCCCCTCCTACAATGAGCAGTTCTTC	CAWSGLTGVPSYNEQFF
-	-	TRBV30	TRBJ1-3	TGTGCCTGGGGCAGGGTGGGTGGAAACACCATATATTTT	CAWGRVGGNTIYF
-	-	TRBV28	TRBJ2-1	TGTGCCAGCAGCAGAGGGGGGGCAGTCTATGAGCAGTTCTTC	CASSRGGAVYEQFF
-	-	TRBV11-2	TRBJ1-2	TGTGCCAGCAGCTTAGAGGGGGCGGGACTCTGGGGCTACACCTTC	CASSLEGAGLWGYTF
-	-	TRBV2	TRBJ2-3	TGTGCCAGCAATACGCAGTATTTT	CASNTQYF
-	-	TRBV28	TRBJ1-2	TGTGCCAGCAGTTTAAGGCAGGGGACCTATGGCTACACCTTC	CASSLRQGTYGYTF
TRBD2	-	TRBV11-2	TRBJ2-2	TGTGCCAGCAGCTTCGGACTAGCGGGAGGTTCCGGCACCGGGGAGCTGTTTTTT	CASSFGLAGGSGTGELFF
-	-	TRBV30	TRBJ1-4	TGTGCCTGGAGTGTAGTATCCAATGAAAAACTGTTTTTT	CAWSVVSNEKLFF
TRBD1	-	TRBV9	TRBJ1-5	TGTGCCAGCAGCCTAAAGGACAGGGAGTATAGCAATCAGCCCCAGCATTTT	CASSLKDREYSNQPQHF
-	-	TRBV21-1	TRBJ2-5	TGTGCCAGCAGCAACCGGGGCAGAGAGACCCAGTACTTC	CASSNRGRETQYF
-	-	TRBV5-1	TRBJ2-5	TGCGCCAGCAGCTTGGTTTCGGGACGGAAAAAAGAGACCCAGTACTTC	CASSLVSGRKKETQYF
-	-	TRBV18	TRBJ1-6	TGTGCCAGCTCAGCGGGCTCACCCCTCCACTTT	CASSAGSPLHF
-	-	TRBV7-2	TRBJ2-7	TGTGCCAGCAGCTCAAGGGGGTCGCGGGAGCAGTACTTC	CASSSRGSREQYF
TRBD2	-	TRBV7-2	TRBJ2-2	TGTGCCAGCAGCTTTACTAGCGGGAGGAACACCGGGGAGCTGTTTTTT	CASSFTSGRNTGELFF
-	-	TRBV11-2	TRBJ2-7	TGTGCCAGCAGTTTGGGGAGCTACGAGCAGTACTTC	CASSLGSYEQYF
TRBD1	-	TRBV6-1	TRBJ2-5	TGTGCCAGCAGCAGGACAGGGTCCTCAGAGACCCAGTACTTC	CASSRTGSSETQYF
TRBD2	-	TRBV11-2	TRBJ2-1	TGTGCCAGCAGCCGCGGACTAGCGGGGAGCTCCTACAATGAGCAGTTCTTC	CASSRGLAGSSYNEQFF
-	-	TRBV28	TRBJ1-4	TGTGCCAGCGGACTTTGGGTCCTAAAAGCAACTAATGAAAAACTGTTTTTT	CASGLWVLKATNEKLFF
-	-	TRBV19	TRBJ1-5	TGTGCCAGTAGTATACGGCGGTCTATTTGGCCCCAGCATTTT	CASSIRRSIWPQHF
TRBD2	-	TRBV13	TRBJ2-1	TGTGCCAGCAGCTTTAGACTAGCGGGAATCCCCTACAATGAGCAGTTCTTC	CASSFRLAGIPYNEQFF
TRBD1	-	TRBV18	TRBJ1-5	TGTGCCAGCTCACCACCGGGGACAGGGGGCCGGAATCAGCCCCAGCATTTT	CASSPPGTGGRNQPQHF
-	-	TRBV25-1	TRBJ1-2	TGTGCCAGCAGTGATCCCTCAAACTATGGCTACACCTTC	CASSDPSNYGYTF
TRBD2	-	TRBV11-2	TRBJ2-5	TGTGCCAGCAGCTTAAATAGGGAGGGGGAGACCCAGTACTTC	CASSLNREGETQYF
-	-	TRBV10-1	TRBJ2-3	TGCGCCAGCCCAACGAAGCCGCACTGTAGTCGTCAGACTAGCACAGATACGCAGTATTTT	CASPTKPHCSRQTSTDTQYF